The present T cell receptor beta chain was sequenced within a study of blood T cell repertoires in COVID-19. Study-level background: The United States, Italy and Spain were the sources of the acute and convalescent COVID-19 samples. The cDNA or gDNA used as material had been derived from T cells, B-cell-depleted T cells, or PBMCs.

Original handling: Using reference gene primer amplification, nucleated cell counts were estimated. Using immunoSEQ multiplex PCR, the repertoire was profiled, and TCRdb retains in-frame clones only, with some absent. That table is the source of V, J and clone size, and D and trimming were worked out from the DNA. The table records about 76,000 clones, 80% to 85% of them present only once. The CDR3 is made up of 14 amino acids. Germline V CDR1 and CDR2: MDHEN, SYDVKM. Trimming pared 10 bases from V and 0 bases from J, leaving 15 bases between. This TCR came from a human donor in a cohort sampled during active COVID-19. The sequenced sample consisted of peripheral blood. The chain recombines TRBV28 with TRBJ1-1, with D possibly TRBD1 on 6 matching bases. The chain's CDR3 is CATASGGVNTEAFF. The CDR3 bases are TGTGCCACAGCATCGGGGGGCGTGAACACTGAAGCTTTCTTT.